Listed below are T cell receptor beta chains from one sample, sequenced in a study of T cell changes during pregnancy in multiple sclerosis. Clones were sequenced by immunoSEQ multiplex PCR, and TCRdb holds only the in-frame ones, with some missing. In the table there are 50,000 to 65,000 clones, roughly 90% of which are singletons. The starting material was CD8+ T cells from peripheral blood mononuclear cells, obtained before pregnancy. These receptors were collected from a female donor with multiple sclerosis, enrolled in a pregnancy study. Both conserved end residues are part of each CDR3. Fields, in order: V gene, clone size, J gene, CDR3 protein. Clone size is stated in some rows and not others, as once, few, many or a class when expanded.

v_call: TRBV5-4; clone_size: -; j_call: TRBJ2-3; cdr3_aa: CASSLELAGGLSTDTQYF
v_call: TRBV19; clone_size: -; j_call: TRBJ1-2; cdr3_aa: CASSSYGYTF
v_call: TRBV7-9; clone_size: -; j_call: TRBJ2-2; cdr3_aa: CASSLGQSGELFF
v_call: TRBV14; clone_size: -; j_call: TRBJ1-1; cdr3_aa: CASSHSGLNTEAFF
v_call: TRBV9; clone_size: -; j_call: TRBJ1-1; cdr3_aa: CASSGGTGVTEAFF
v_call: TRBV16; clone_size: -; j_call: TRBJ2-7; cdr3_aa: CASSQLRGEPGLAGGDSYEQYF
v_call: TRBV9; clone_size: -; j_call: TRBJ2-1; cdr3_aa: CASSPTGEVRTMEQFF
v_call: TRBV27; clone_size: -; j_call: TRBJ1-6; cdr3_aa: CASSPGTGTHSPLHF
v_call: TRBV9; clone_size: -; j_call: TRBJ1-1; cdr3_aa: CASSVAYRDTEAFF
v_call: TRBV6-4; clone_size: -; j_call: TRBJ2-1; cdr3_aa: CASSGGGEQGEQFF
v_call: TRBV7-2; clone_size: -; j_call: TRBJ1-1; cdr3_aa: CASSSDRVGTEAFF
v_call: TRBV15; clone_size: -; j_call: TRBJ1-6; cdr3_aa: CATSRDREGYSPLHF
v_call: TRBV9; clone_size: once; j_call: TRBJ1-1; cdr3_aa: CASSLDTNTEAFF
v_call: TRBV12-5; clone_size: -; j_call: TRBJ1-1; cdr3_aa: CASGFTLNTEAFF
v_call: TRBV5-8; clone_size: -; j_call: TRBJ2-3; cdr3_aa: CASSRLTDTQYF
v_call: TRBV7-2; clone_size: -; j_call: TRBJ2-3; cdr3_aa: CASSSLGGGASDTQYF
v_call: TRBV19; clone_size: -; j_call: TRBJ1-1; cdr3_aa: CAARWQMNTEAFF
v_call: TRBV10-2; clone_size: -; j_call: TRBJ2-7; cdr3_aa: CASSDWAHEQYF
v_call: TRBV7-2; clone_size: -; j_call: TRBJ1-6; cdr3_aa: CASSLRGNLNSPLHF
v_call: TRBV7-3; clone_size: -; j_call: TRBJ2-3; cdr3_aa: CASSLPFDTFSTDTQYF
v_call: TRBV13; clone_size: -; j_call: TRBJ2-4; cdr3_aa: CASSTGGGGKNIQYF
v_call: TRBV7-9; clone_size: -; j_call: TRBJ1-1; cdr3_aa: CASSSMGVMNTEAFF
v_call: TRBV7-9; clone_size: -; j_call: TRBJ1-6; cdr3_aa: CASTNSTYNSPLHF
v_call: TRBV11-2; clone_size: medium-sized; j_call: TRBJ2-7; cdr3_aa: CASSLSRGYEQYF
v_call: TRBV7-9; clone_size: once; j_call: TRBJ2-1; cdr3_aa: CASSSRNTGGIHNEQFF
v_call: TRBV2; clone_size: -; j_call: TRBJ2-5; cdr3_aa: CASSAISETKETQYF
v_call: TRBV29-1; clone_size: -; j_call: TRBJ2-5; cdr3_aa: CSVELLDPRETQYF
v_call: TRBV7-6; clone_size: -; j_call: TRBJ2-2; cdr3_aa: CASSRGWDTGELFF
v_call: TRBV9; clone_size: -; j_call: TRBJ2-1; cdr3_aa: CASSPWEGNEQFF
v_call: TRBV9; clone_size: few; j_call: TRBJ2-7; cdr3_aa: CASSPSPGTANYEQYF
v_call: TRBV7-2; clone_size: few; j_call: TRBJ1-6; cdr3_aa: CASSSRGQGGSPLHF
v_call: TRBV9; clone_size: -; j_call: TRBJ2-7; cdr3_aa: CASSAGLAADEQYF
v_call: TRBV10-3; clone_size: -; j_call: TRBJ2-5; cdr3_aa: CAISETSGGAGETQYF
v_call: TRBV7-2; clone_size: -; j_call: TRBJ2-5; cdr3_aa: CASSWTGFRYF
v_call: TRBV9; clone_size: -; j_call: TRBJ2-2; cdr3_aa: CASSVVQYTGELFF
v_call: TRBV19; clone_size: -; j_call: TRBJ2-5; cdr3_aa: CASSVGTGLGTQYF
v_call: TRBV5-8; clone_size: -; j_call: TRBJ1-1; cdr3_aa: CASSLAAGIEAFF
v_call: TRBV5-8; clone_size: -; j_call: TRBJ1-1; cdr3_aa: CASSSATGDTEAFF
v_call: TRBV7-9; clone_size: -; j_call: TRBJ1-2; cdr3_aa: CASSLVEGAGYGYTF
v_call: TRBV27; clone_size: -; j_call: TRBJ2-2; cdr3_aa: CASSSQGANTGELFF
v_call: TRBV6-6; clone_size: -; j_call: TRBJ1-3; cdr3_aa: CASSFGQLYSGNTIYF
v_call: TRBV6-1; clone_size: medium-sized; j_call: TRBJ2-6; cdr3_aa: CASSERGGSGANVLTF
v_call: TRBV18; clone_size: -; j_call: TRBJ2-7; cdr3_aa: CASSPWGSEQYF
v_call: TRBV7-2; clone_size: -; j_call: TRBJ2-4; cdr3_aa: CASSRDQPPGDIQYF
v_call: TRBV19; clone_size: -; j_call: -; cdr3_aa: CASSIETGTLYEQYF
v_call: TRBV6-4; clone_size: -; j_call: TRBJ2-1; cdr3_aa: CASSESGGSYNEQFF